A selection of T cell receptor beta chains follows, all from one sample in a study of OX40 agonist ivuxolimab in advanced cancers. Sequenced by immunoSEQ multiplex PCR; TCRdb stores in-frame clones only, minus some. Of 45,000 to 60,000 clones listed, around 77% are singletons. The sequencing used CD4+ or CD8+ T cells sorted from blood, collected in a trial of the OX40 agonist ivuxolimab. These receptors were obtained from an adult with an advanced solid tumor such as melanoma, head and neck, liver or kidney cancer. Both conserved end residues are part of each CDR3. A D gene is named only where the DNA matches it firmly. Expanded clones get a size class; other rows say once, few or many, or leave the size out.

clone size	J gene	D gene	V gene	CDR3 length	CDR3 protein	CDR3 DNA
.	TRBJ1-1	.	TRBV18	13	CASSPAANTEAFF	TGTGCCAGCTCACCAGCAGCGAACACTGAAGCTTTCTTT
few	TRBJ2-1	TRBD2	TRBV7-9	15	CASSETGTSLSEQFF	TGTGCCAGCAGCGAGACGGGGACTAGCTTAAGTGAGCAGTTCTTC
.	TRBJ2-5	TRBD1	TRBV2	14	CASSQQGFQETQYF	TGTGCCAGCAGTCAACAGGGGTTCCAAGAGACCCAGTACTTC
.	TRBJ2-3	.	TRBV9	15	CASSVTGRGSDTQYF	TGTGCCAGCAGCGTAACCGGGAGAGGATCAGATACGCAGTATTTT
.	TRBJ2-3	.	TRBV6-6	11	CASQVGDTQYF	TGTGCCAGCCAGGTGGGAGATACGCAGTATTTT
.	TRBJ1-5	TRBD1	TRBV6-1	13	CASSPDRLQPQHF	TGTGCCAGCAGCCCGGACAGGCTCCAGCCCCAGCATTTT
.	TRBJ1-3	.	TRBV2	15	CASTPQGFSGNTIYF	TGTGCCAGCACTCCCCAGGGTTTTTCTGGAAACACCATATATTTT
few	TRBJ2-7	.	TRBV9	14	CASSAEPGLPAQYF	TGTGCCAGCAGCGCTGAACCGGGACTGCCAGCGCAGTACTTC
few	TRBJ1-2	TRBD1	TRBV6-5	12	CASSDRDYGYTF	TGTGCCAGCAGTGACAGGGACTATGGCTACACCTTC
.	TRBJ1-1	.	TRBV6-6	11	CASRRNTEAFF	TGTGCCAGCAGGAGGAACACTGAAGCTTTCTTT
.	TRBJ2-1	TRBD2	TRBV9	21	CASSAGLAGEVAVGSYNEQFF	TGTGCCAGCAGCGCTGGACTAGCGGGAGAAGTGGCGGTGGGCTCCTACAATGAGCAGTTCTTC
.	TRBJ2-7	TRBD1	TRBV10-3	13	CAIRTGGSHEQYF	TGTGCCATCCGGACAGGGGGCTCGCACGAGCAGTACTTC
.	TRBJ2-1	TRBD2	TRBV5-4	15	CASSLAGGLVGGQFF	TGTGCCAGCAGCCTAGCGGGAGGGTTGGTGGGTGGGCAGTTCTTC
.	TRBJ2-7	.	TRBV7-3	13	CASSLAPGYEQYF	TGTGCCAGCAGCTTAGCGCCCGGCTACGAGCAGTACTTC
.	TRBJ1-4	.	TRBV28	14	CASSLDSLNEKLFF	TGTGCCAGCAGTTTGGACAGTCTTAATGAAAAACTGTTTTTT
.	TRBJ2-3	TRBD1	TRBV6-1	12	CASRIRGNTQYF	TGTGCCAGCAGGATCAGGGGGAATACGCAGTATTTT
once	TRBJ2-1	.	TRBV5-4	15	CASSLEGPRGNEQFF	TGTGCCAGCAGCTTGGAGGGTCCCCGGGGCAATGAGCAGTTCTTC
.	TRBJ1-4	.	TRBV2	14	CASSDDSSNEKLFF	TGTGCCAGCAGTGATGACAGCTCTAATGAAAAACTGTTTTTT
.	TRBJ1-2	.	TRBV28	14	CASIPGAENGGYTF	TGTGCCAGCATCCCCGGGGCAGAAAACGGCGGCTACACCTTC
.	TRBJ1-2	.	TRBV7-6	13	CASSLSQGSGYTF	TGTGCCAGCAGCTTAAGTCAGGGAAGTGGCTACACCTTC
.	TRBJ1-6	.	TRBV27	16	CASSSEAGTQWSPLHF	TGTGCCAGCAGTTCAGAGGCTGGGACTCAATGGTCACCCCTCCACTTT
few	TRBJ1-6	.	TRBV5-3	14	CASSLRGYNSPLHF	TGTGCCAGCAGCTTGCGGGGTTACAATTCACCCCTCCACTTT
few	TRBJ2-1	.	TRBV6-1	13	CASSSRPGNEQFF	TGTGCCAGCAGCTCCCGGCCCGGCAATGAGCAGTTCTTC
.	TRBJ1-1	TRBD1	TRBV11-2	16	CASSFRGRGLDTEAFF	TGTGCCAGCAGCTTCAGGGGCAGGGGGCTGGACACTGAAGCTTTCTTT
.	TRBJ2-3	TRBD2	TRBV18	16	CASSPGLAASTDTQYF	TGTGCCAGCTCACCGGGACTAGCGGCTAGCACAGATACGCAGTATTTT